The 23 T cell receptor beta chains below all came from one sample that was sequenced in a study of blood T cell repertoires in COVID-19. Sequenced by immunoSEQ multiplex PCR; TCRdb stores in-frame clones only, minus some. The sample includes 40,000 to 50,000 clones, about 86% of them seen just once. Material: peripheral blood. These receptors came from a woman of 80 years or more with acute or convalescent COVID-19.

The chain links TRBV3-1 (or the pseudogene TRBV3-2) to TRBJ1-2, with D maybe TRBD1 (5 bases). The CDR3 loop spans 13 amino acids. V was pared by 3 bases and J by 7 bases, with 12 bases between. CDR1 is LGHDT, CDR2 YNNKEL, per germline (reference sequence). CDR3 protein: CASSQRGSPGYTF. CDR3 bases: TGTGCCAGCAGCCAGCGGGGGAGTCCTGGCTACACCTTC.

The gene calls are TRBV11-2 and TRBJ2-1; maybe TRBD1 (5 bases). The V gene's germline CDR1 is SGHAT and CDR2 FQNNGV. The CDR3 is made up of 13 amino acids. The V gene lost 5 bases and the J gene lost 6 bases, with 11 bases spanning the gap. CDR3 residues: CASSVDIPNEQFF. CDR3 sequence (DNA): TGTGCCAGCAGCGTGGACATCCCCAATGAGCAGTTCTTC.

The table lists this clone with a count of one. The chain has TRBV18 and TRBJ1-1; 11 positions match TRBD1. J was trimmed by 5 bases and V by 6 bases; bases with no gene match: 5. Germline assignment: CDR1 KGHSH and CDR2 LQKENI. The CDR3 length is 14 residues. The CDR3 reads CASSPDRGRTEAFF. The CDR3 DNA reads TGTGCCAGCTCCCCGGACAGGGGGCGTACTGAAGCTTTCTTT.

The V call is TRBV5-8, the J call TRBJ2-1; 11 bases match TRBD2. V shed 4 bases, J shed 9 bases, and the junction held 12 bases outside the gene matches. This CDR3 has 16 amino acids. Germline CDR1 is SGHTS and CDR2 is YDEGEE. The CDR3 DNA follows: TGTGCCAGCAGCGGGACAGCTAGCGGGGGGCGGGGTGAGCAGTTCTTC. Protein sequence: CASSGTASGGRGEQFF.

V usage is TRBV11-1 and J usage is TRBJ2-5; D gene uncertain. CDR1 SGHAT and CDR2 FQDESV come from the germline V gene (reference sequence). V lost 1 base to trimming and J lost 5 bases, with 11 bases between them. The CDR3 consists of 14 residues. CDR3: CASSLDTFPETQYF. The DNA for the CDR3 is TGTGCCAGCAGCTTAGACACCTTCCCGGAGACCCAGTACTTC.

The DNA of the CDR3 is TGTGCCTGGAACCGCCGGAGGCCTGAAGCTTTCTTT. Translated, it gives CAWNRRRPEAFF. V is TRBV30 and J is TRBJ1-1; D is unresolved. The germline V and J ends were trimmed by 4 bases and 6 bases, with 12 bases remaining between them. The CDR3 extends over 12 amino acids. Per the germline V gene, CDR1 is GTSNPN and CDR2 is SVGIG (reference sequence).

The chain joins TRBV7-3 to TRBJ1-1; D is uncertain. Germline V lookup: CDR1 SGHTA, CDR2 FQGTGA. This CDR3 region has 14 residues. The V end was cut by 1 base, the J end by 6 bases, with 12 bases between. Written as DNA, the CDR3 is TGTGCCAGCAGCTTAAGGCAGGAGGATTCTGAAGCTTTCTTT. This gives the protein CASSLRQEDSEAFF.

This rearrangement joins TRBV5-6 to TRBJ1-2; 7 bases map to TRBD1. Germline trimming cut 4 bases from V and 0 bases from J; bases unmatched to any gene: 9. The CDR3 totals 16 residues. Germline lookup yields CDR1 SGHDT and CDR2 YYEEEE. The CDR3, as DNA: TGTGCCAGCAGCCGGGGACAGTCTAAGGCTAACTATGGCTACACCTTC. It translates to CASSRGQSKANYGYTF.

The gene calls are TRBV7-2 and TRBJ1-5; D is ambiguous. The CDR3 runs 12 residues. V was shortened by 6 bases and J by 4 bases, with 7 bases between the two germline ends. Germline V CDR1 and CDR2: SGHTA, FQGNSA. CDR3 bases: TGTGCCAGCAGTCCAATTAATCAGCCCCAGCATTTT. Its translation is CASSPINQPQHF.

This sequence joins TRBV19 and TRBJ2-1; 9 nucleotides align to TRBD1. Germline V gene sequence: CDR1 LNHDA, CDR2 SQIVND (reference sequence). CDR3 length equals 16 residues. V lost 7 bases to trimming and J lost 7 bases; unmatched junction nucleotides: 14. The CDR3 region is CASTPGTTGGLNEQFF. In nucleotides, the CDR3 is TGTGCCAGTACACCCGGGACCACAGGGGGCTTAAATGAGCAGTTCTTC.

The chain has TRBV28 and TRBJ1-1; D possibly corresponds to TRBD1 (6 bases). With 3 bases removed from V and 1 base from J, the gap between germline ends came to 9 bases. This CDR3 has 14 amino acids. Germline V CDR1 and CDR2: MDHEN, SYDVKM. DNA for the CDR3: TGTGCCAGCAGTTTGACAGGATGGAACACTGAAGCTTTCTTT. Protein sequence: CASSLTGWNTEAFF.

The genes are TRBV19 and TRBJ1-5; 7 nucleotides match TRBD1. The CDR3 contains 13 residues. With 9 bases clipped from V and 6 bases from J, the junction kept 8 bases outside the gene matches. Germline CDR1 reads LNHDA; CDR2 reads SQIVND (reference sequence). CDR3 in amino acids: CASHGQAGQPQHF. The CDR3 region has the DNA TGTGCCAGCCATGGACAGGCAGGTCAGCCCCAGCATTTT.

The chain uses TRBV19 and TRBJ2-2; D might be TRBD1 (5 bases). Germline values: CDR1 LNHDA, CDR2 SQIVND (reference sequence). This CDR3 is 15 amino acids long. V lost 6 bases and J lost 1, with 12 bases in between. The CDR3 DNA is TGTGCCAGTAGACTGGGGCAGGGGAACACCGGGGAGCTGTTTTTT. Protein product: CASRLGQGNTGELFF.

The CDR3, as DNA: TGTGCCAGCAGCCAGCCCGGGGTCTCTGGAAACACCATATATTTT. Amino acid sequence: CASSQPGVSGNTIYF. The J gene is TRBJ1-3, the V gene TRBV5-4; D remains unclear. This CDR3 is built from 15 residues. From germline, CDR1 is SGHNT and CDR2 YYREEE (reference sequence). V was cut by 4 bases and J by 0 bases, with 11 bases left in between.

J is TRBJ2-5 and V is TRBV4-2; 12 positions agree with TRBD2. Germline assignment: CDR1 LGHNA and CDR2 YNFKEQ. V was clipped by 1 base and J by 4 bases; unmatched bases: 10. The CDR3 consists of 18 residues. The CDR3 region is CASSQGLASGGAGETQYF. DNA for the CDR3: TGTGCCAGCAGCCAAGGACTCGCTAGCGGGGGGGCCGGAGAGACCCAGTACTTC.

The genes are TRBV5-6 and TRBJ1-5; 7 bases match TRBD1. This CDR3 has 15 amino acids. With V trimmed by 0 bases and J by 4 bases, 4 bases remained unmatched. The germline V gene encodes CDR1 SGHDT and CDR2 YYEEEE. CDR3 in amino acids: CASSLGDSGNQPQHF. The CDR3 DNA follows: TGTGCCAGCAGCTTGGGGGACAGCGGAAATCAGCCCCAGCATTTT.

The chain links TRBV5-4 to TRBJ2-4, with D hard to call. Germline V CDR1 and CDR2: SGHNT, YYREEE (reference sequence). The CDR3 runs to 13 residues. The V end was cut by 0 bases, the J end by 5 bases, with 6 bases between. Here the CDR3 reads CASSLDSENIQYF. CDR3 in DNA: TGTGCCAGCAGCTTGGACAGTGAAAACATTCAGTACTTC.

DNA for the CDR3: TGTGCCAGCAGCCCGGACAGGGGTACGCAGTATTTT. Translated, it gives CASSPDRGTQYF. V gene TRBV5-6 combines with J gene TRBJ2-3; 9 positions agree with TRBD1. The CDR3 consists of 12 residues. Germline V gene lookup returns CDR1 SGHDT and CDR2 YYEEEE. V dropped 4 bases and J dropped 8; count of bases not matched to a gene: 2.

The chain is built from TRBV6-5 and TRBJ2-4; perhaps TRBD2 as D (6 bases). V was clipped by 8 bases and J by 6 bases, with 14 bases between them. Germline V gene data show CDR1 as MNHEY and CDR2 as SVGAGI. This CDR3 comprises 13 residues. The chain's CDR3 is CASWPGDGNIQYF. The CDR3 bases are TGTGCCAGCTGGCCGGGGGATGGAAACATTCAGTACTTC.

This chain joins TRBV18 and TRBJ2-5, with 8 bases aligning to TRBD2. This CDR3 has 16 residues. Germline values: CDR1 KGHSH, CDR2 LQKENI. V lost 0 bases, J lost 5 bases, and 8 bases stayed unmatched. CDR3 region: CASSPPNGGGKETQYF. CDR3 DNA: TGTGCCAGCTCACCACCGAACGGGGGGGGAAAGGAGACCCAGTACTTC.

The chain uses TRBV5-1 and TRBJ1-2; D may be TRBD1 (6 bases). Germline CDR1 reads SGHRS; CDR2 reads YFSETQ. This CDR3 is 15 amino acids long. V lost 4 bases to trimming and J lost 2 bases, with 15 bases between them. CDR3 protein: CASSPEQGPNYGYTF. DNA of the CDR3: TGCGCCAGCAGCCCGGAACAGGGACCCAACTATGGCTACACCTTC.

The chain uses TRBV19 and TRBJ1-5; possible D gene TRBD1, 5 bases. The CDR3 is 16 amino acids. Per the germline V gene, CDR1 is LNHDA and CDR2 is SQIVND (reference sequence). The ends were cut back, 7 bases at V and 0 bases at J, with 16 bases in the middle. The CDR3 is CASTMQGPYSNQPQHF. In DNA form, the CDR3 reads TGTGCCAGTACCATGCAGGGCCCGTATAGCAATCAGCCCCAGCATTTT.

The CDR3, as DNA: TGCGCCAGCAGGGAGGATGGCAATCAGCCCCAGCATTTT. Translated, it gives CASREDGNQPQHF. V usage is TRBV5-1 and J usage is TRBJ1-5; D is uncertain. The length of the CDR3 is 13 residues. CDR1 SGHRS and CDR2 YFSETQ come from the germline V gene. Between the trimmed V and J ends, which lost 5 bases and 2 bases, there was a span of 8 bases.